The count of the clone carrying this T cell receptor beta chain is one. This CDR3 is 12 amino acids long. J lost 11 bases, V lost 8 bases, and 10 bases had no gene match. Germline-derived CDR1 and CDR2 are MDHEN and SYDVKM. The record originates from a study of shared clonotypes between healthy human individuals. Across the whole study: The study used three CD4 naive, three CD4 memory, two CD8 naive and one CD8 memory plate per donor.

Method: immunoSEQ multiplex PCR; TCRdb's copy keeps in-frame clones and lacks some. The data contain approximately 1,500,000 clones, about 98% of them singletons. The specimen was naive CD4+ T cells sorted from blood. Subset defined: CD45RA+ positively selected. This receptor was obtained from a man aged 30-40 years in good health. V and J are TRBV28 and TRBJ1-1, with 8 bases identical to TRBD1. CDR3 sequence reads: CASRIGTGSAFF. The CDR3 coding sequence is TGTGCCAGCCGAATCGGGACAGGATCGGCTTTCTTT.